This T cell receptor (beta chain) was identified during a study of blood T cell repertoires in COVID-19 (dated by TCRdb to 2018 to 2020). About the full investigation: Samples from collaborators originated in the United States, Italy and Spain and spanned both the acute and convalescent phases of COVID-19. The prospective study material was composed of cDNA or gDNA derived from T cells, B-cell-depleted T cells, or PBMCs. The dataset comprised deeply sampled blood TCRbeta repertoires from subjects exposed to, actively infected with, or recovered from COVID-19. The repertoires were released in a freely available public database intended as a resource for research on the immune response to SARS-CoV-2. Samples were obtained from the ongoing ImmuneRACE study (first 160 participants) and from 1,000 to 1,500 subjects provided by 6 global collaborators. The sample metadata nearly always contained a de-identified subject ID, COVID-19 status, age in years and sex. Where available, HLA class I and class II types were obtained from metadata supplied by the sample provider rather than from assay-based typing.

Measured from the cysteine to the phenylalanine, the CDR3 is 15 residues long. This entry keeps only the CDR3 DNA: 45 bases, framed from base 1. The germline V gene encodes CDR1 SNHLY and CDR2 FYNNEI. V is clipped by 5 bases and J by 4 bases, and the sequence between their germline boundaries is 15 bases long. For this clone: It lacks a known antigen. No qualities accompany the bases; no much larger clone lies one base away.

General conclusions and limits of the study: Clinical and demographic metadata were provided uncurated, with the amount varying by source and participant.

The immunoSEQ Assay, a bias-controlled multiplex PCR, was used to amplify TCRbeta CDR3 regions from genomic DNA. The authors processed their data as follows. Within the assay, amplification of reference gene primers was used to estimate how many nucleated cells each sample contained. Sequence reads were collapsed and filtered to measure the absolute abundance of every unique TCRbeta CDR3 rearrangement. For each sample, productive Simpson clonality was calculated as the square root of Simpson's diversity index across productive rearrangements. In its TCRdb copy, this immuneACCESS table keeps in-frame sequences only and misses some clones. Where compared with another copy, unresolved V genes explain less than half of these, and the others have no known cause. The V and J calls and clone size are taken from that table; D and trimming were inferred from the DNA. The table for this sample lists about 100,000 clones; around 66% of them were counted only once. Clones ranked in the top ten supply roughly 6% of the sample.

Each collaborating institution followed its own protocols to collect whole blood in K2EDTA tubes. For TCRbeta analysis, collaborators shipped samples as frozen whole blood, isolated PBMCs, or DNA extracted from either of those sample types. Sequenced input: peripheral blood. The sequence was collected from a man older than 75 with acute or convalescent COVID-19. The rearranged chain carries TRBV2 and TRBJ2-1; the D region possibly corresponds to TRBD1 (6 bases align). In nucleotides, the sequence is TGTGCCAGCAGTCTACAGGGACGGTGGTACAATGAGCAGTTCTTC. It translates to CASSLQGRWYNEQFF.